This passage covers 30 T cell receptor beta chains from one sample sequenced in a study of radiotherapy plus CTLA-4 blockade in lung cancer (dated by TCRdb to 2016 to 2019). Receptors were amplified or captured by the immunoSEQ multiplex PCR assay. As stored in TCRdb, this immuneACCESS dataset retains in-frame rearrangements with V and J assigned. A fraction of the clones does not appear; measured against another copy, unresolved V genes explain less than half of the discrepancy, and the remainder lacks a known reason. The sample table records 15,000 to 20,000 clones; roughly 82% of these occur just once. The leading ten clones occupy about 20% of the sample. Sequenced material: peripheral blood, taken from a patient treated with radiotherapy plus ipilimumab. Receptor source: a human donor with non-small cell lung cancer whose response to radiotherapy plus ipilimumab could not be evaluated.

The chain employs TRBV27 and TRBJ1-5; D is possibly TRBD1 (5 bases). Between the trimmed V and J ends, which lost 10 bases and 4 bases, there was a span of 14 bases. Germline values: CDR1 MNHEY, CDR2 SMNVEV (reference sequence). The length of the CDR3 is 13 residues. CDR3 residues: CATWAGLNQPQHF. CDR3 coding DNA: TGTGCCACCTGGGCAGGGTTGAATCAGCCCCAGCATTTT.

This chain links TRBV7-8 with TRBJ2-1; maybe TRBD2 (7 bases). Between the trimmed V and J ends, which lost 5 bases and 10 bases, there was a span of 18 bases. CDR3 length equals 14 residues. Looked up from germline, CDR1 is SGHVS and CDR2 is FQNEAQ. CDR3 DNA: TGTGCCAGCAGCGACCGGGGGGCTCCGCAGGAGCAGTTCTTC. This sequence encodes CASSDRGAPQEQFF.

The V call is TRBV6-6, the J call TRBJ2-3; TRBD2 matches 8 bases. This CDR3 is built from 15 residues. In germline, CDR1 is MNHNY, CDR2 SVGAGI (reference sequence). The J segment lost 4 bases and the V segment lost 6 bases, leaving 9 bases of the junction unmatched. CDR3: CASSPQAGDPDTQYF. In nucleotides, the CDR3 is TGTGCCAGCAGCCCGCAAGCGGGAGACCCAGATACGCAGTATTTT.

The chain couples TRBV29-1 to TRBJ1-2; D is perhaps TRBD1 (5 bases). Germline CDR1 and CDR2: SQVTM and ANQGSEA. This CDR3 spans 11 amino acids. The ends were cut back, 6 bases at V and 9 bases at J, with 14 bases in the middle. The CDR3 DNA reads TGCAGCGTCACCGGGGGGACGCGCTACACCTTC. Its protein is CSVTGGTRYTF.

The genes are TRBV7-9 and TRBJ2-7; no reliable D call. This CDR3 contains 11 residues. Germline V CDR1 and CDR2: SEHNR, FQNEAQ (reference sequence). The V and J ends lost 1 base and 7 bases respectively, with 5 bases between them. CDR3 protein: CASSLEEEQYF. The CDR3 DNA follows: TGTGCCAGCAGCTTAGAGGAGGAGCAGTACTTC.

As concerns this clone: Within the sample, other DNA sequences also encode this same CDR3. The chain uses TRBV21-1 and TRBJ2-1; the table gives TRBD2 as D, unverified against the DNA. TRBV21-1 counts as a pseudogene. The CDR3 length is 17 residues. CDR3 loop: CASRTRIATHSDNEQFF. As DNA, the CDR3 is TGTGCCAGCAGAACAAGGATAGCTACACATTCCGACAATGAGCAGTTCTTC.

V is TRBV7-9 and J is TRBJ2-5, with D maybe TRBD2 (5 bases). The CDR3 extends over 14 amino acids. V lost 5 bases, J lost 4 bases, and 14 bases lay in between. The germline V gene has CDR1 SEHNR and CDR2 FQNEAQ (reference sequence). This chain's CDR3 is CASSPVAPRETQYF. Here the CDR3 DNA reads TGTGCCAGCAGCCCGGTAGCGCCAAGAGAGACCCAGTACTTC.

V is TRBV6-6 and J is TRBJ1-1; 9 bases line up with TRBD1. There are 12 residues in the CDR3. V lost 7 bases to trimming and J lost 4 bases; unmatched junction nucleotides: 1. CDR1 and CDR2 from the germline V gene are MNHNY and SVGAGI (reference sequence). CDR3 DNA: TGTGCCAGCATACAGGGGGCCACTGAAGCTTTCTTT. It translates to CASIQGATEAFF.

V is TRBV7-9 and J is TRBJ1-1, with D perhaps matching TRBD1 (6 bases). Germline CDR1 reads SEHNR; CDR2 reads FQNEAQ (reference sequence). This CDR3 has 13 amino acids. V was clipped by 5 bases and J by 6 bases, with 13 bases between them. In DNA form, the CDR3 reads TGTGCCAGCAGCCCGGGGGGCTCGGCTGAAGCTTTCTTT. Encoded protein: CASSPGGSAEAFF.

The chain has TRBV6-6 and TRBJ1-1; D unclear. CDR3 size: 11 residues. The V end was cut by 8 bases, the J end by 5 bases, with 9 bases between. The germline CDR1 and CDR2 sequences are MNHNY and SVGAGI (reference sequence). CDR3 amino acids: CASPRGTEAFF. DNA of the CDR3: TGTGCCAGCCCCCGGGGAACTGAAGCTTTCTTT.

J is TRBJ1-6 and V is TRBV7-2; D is possibly TRBD1 (5 bases). The CDR3 has 16 amino acids. Deletions cut 0 bases from V and 6 bases from J, with 12 bases between. Germline-derived CDR1 and CDR2 are SGHTA and FQGNSA. CDR3 DNA: TGTGCCAGCAGCTTAGCGCGGGGGAAAGCTAATTCACCCCTCCACTTT. This sequence encodes CASSLARGKANSPLHF.

This rearrangement joins TRBV27 to TRBJ2-7, with 11 bases that match TRBD1. The V and J ends lost 3 bases and 2 bases, in that order; junction bases with no gene match: 6. Germline V gives CDR1 MNHEY, CDR2 SMNVEV (reference sequence). The length of the CDR3 is 16 residues. The CDR3 nucleotides read TGTGCCAGCAGTTTGCGGGGGACAGGGGGGACCTACGAGCAGTACTTC. Translated, it gives CASSLRGTGGTYEQYF.

The V and J genes are TRBV7-2 and TRBJ1-1; 10 positions agree with TRBD1. The CDR3 is 14 amino acids. The trim removed 6 bases at V and 0 bases at J, leaving 1 base unmatched. Germline values: CDR1 SGHTA, CDR2 FQGNSA. The CDR3 DNA reads as TGTGCCAGCAGGGGACAGGGGTTGAACACTGAAGCTTTCTTT. This encodes CASRGQGLNTEAFF.

The chain joins TRBV28 to TRBJ2-7; possible D gene TRBD1, 8 bases. Per germline, CDR1 MDHEN and CDR2 SYDVKM. The CDR3 has 14 amino acids. V was pared by 6 bases and J by 6 bases, with 18 bases between. Here the CDR3 DNA reads TGTGCCAGCAGGGGAGGGGACAGGAGTACCGAGCAGTACTTC. Translating it yields CASRGGDRSTEQYF.

The CDR3 protein is CASSLAGTSVNSYEQYF. CDR3 coding DNA: TGTGCCAGCAGCTTAGCCGGGACTAGCGTAAACTCCTACGAGCAGTACTTC. The chain carries TRBV7-8 and TRBJ2-7; 10 nucleotides agree with TRBD2. In germline, CDR1 is SGHVS, CDR2 FQNEAQ. The CDR3 has 17 residues. V lost 0 bases, J lost 0 bases, and 5 bases stayed unmatched.

V usage is TRBV19 and J usage is TRBJ2-3; 10 bases are a match to TRBD2. The CDR3 consists of 16 residues. Per germline, CDR1 LNHDA and CDR2 SQIVND (reference sequence). Unmatched junction bases numbered 9, after V lost 7 bases and J lost 2 bases. The CDR3 nucleotides are TGTGCCAGTATTCAGACTAGCGGGTCTCCCACAGATACGCAGTATTTT. The encoded protein is CASIQTSGSPTDTQYF.

This chain uses TRBV19 with TRBJ2-5; 7 bases fit TRBD2. The germline gives CDR1 LNHDA, CDR2 SQIVND (reference sequence). The CDR3 is 16 residues long. V gave up 6 bases and J gave up 5 bases; unmatched junction bases: 15. CDR3 in amino acids: CASSPGGGLEVETQYF. The CDR3 bases are TGTGCCAGTAGCCCGGGAGGTGGACTGGAGGTGGAGACCCAGTACTTC. The full variable domain, in which reference TRBV19 and TRBJ2-5 provide the parts outside the CDR3, is DGGITQSPKYLFRKEGQNVTLSCEQNLNHDAMYWYRQDPGQGLRLIYYSQIVNDFQKGDIAEGYSVSREKKESFPLTVTSAQKNPTAFYLCASSPGGGLEVETQYFGPGTRLLVL.

The gene calls are TRBV10-3 and TRBJ2-7; D perhaps matches TRBD2 (5 bases). In germline, CDR1 is ENHRY, CDR2 SYGVKD. This CDR3 region has 13 residues. Trimming took off 3 bases at V and 0 bases at J, with 6 bases between the two ends. The CDR3 coding sequence is TGTGCCATCAGTGAACGGGGCTCCTACGAGCAGTACTTC. It specifies CAISERGSYEQYF.

The J gene is TRBJ2-1, the V gene TRBV7-2; D uncertain. The CDR3 sequence is 15 residues long. Between the trimmed V and J ends, which lost 4 bases and 3 bases, there was a span of 13 bases. CDR1 is SGHTA and CDR2 is FQGNSA in the germline V gene. The CDR3 DNA sequence: TGTGCCAGCAGCTCATTCGTGCCCGGCTACAATGAGCAGTTCTTC. Amino acids: CASSSFVPGYNEQFF. Supplemented by reference TRBV7-2 and TRBJ2-1, the full variable domain reads GAGVSQSPSNKVTEKGKDVELRCDPISGHTALYWYRQSLGQGLEFLIYFQGNSAPDKSGLPSDRFSAERTGGSVSTLTIQRTQQEDSAVYLCASSSFVPGYNEQFFGPGTRLTVL.

This chain joins TRBV19 and TRBJ1-5, with TRBD1 identical over 9 bases. V gave up 4 bases and J gave up 13 bases; unmatched junction bases: 11. The CDR3 is made up of 14 amino acids. Germline assignment: CDR1 LNHDA and CDR2 SQIVND (reference sequence). Here the CDR3 DNA reads TGTGCCAGTAGTAAACAGGGGGCTCCCTCCCTTCAGCATTTT. Amino acids: CASSKQGAPSLQHF.

This chain uses TRBV7-9 with TRBJ1-6; 11 bases agree with TRBD1. Losses at the gene ends were 5 bases for V and 7 bases for J; bases not matched to a gene: 4. The CDR3 contains 15 residues. Germline CDR1 is SEHNR and CDR2 is FQNEAQ (reference sequence). The CDR3 is CASSLRDRGNSPLHF. CDR3 DNA sequence: TGTGCCAGCAGCCTCCGGGACAGGGGGAATTCACCCCTCCACTTT.

The V gene is TRBV11-2, the J gene TRBJ1-3, with D perhaps matching TRBD1 (6 bases). CDR3 length: 14 residues. Germline assignment: CDR1 SGHAT and CDR2 FQNNGV. Trimming cost V 5 bases and J 4 bases, with 12 bases left between them. The CDR3 DNA sequence: TGTGCCAGCAGCCGTACAGGGATCGGAAACACCATATATTTT. This translates into CASSRTGIGNTIYF.

V gene TRBV5-1 combines with J gene TRBJ2-2, with D uncertain. Trimming took 4 bases from V and 0 from J, leaving 10 bases between them. This CDR3 spans 15 amino acids. CDR1 and CDR2 from the germline V gene are SGHRS and YFSETQ. The CDR3 loop reads CASSPQAPNTGELFF. For the CDR3, the DNA is TGCGCCAGCAGCCCCCAGGCCCCGAACACCGGGGAGCTGTTTTTT. Based on the CDR3 plus reference TRBV5-1 and TRBJ2-2, the full variable domain is KAGVTQTPRYLIKTRGQQVTLSCSPISGHRSVSWYQQTPGQGLQFLFEYFSETQRNKGNFPGRFSGRQFSNSRSEMNVSTLELGDSALYLCASSPQAPNTGELFFGEGSRLTVL.

By proportion, this clone is medium-sized. This chain joins TRBV28 and TRBJ1-2; D possibly corresponds to TRBD1 (5 bases). Per germline, CDR1 MDHEN and CDR2 SYDVKM. This CDR3 contains 14 residues. The V end was cut by 5 bases, the J end by 6 bases, with 16 bases between. The CDR3 DNA is TGTGCCAGCAGTCCTCACGGCCCGGGGGATGGCTACACCTTC. This gives the protein CASSPHGPGDGYTF.

The chain couples TRBV28 to TRBJ2-2, with a tentative D call TRBD2 (6 bases). The CDR3 totals 15 residues. Trimming took off 6 bases at V and 1 base at J, with 12 bases between the two ends. Germline V gene data show CDR1 as MDHEN and CDR2 as SYDVKM. The CDR3 DNA is TGTGCCAGCAGGCCCGGGACTCTGAACACCGGGGAGCTGTTTTTT. It encodes CASRPGTLNTGELFF.

This chain uses TRBV5-6 with TRBJ2-1; the D gene is possibly TRBD1 (6 bases). Germline CDR1 reads SGHDT; CDR2 reads YYEEEE. Trimming pared 0 bases from V and 2 bases from J, leaving 9 bases between. The CDR3 loop spans 15 amino acids. CDR3 in DNA: TGTGCCAGCAGCTTGGTCAGGGGACCCTACAATGAGCAGTTCTTC. Encoded protein: CASSLVRGPYNEQFF. The full variable domain, in which reference TRBV5-6 and TRBJ2-1 provide the parts outside the CDR3, is DAGVTQSPTHLIKTRGQQVTLRCSPKSGHDTVSWYQQALGQGPQFIFQYYEEEERQRGNFPDRFSGHQFPNYSSELNVNALLLGDSALYLCASSLVRGPYNEQFFGPGTRLTVL.

The chain is built from TRBV2 and TRBJ2-1, with TRBD2 identical over 7 bases. The germline V gene has CDR1 SNHLY and CDR2 FYNNEI. This CDR3 has 15 residues. V was clipped by 5 bases and J by 1 base; unmatched bases: 5. CDR3 coding DNA: TGTGCCAGCAGTAAAGACGGGAGGTCCTACAATGAGCAGTTCTTC. Encoded protein: CASSKDGRSYNEQFF. Full variable domain (rest looked up from reference TRBV2 and TRBJ2-1): EPEVTQTPSHQVTQMGQEVILRCVPISNHLYFYWYRQILGQKVEFLVSFYNNEISEKSEIFDDQFSVERPDGSNFTLKIRSTKLEDSAMYFCASSKDGRSYNEQFFGPGTRLTVL.

This chain connects TRBV5-1 to TRBJ2-3; maybe TRBD1 (5 bases). The ends were cut back, 0 bases at V and 3 bases at J, with 8 bases in the middle. The CDR3 has 14 amino acids. Germline assignment: CDR1 SGHRS and CDR2 YFSETQ. CDR3: CASSLGAGTDTQYF. Written as DNA, the CDR3 is TGCGCCAGCAGCTTGGGGGCAGGGACAGATACGCAGTATTTT. Together with reference TRBV5-1 and TRBJ2-3, the CDR3 gives the full variable domain: KAGVTQTPRYLIKTRGQQVTLSCSPISGHRSVSWYQQTPGQGLQFLFEYFSETQRNKGNFPGRFSGRQFSNSRSEMNVSTLELGDSALYLCASSLGAGTDTQYFGPGTRLTVL.

This rearrangement joins TRBV7-9 to TRBJ2-7; D is possibly TRBD2 (6 bases). V lost 5 bases, J lost 2 bases, and 19 bases lay in between. This CDR3 has 16 amino acids. Germline-derived CDR1 and CDR2 are SEHNR and FQNEAQ (reference sequence). Here the CDR3 DNA reads TGTGCCAGCAGCCCAAGGGAGGTAGGGATGGCCTACGAGCAGTACTTC. Its protein is CASSPREVGMAYEQYF.

The CDR3 here is CASSLGPLGLGTDTQYF. The DNA of the CDR3 is TGTGCCAGCAGCTTAGGTCCGTTGGGGCTCGGCACAGATACGCAGTATTTT. The gene calls are TRBV7-6 and TRBJ2-3; D is perhaps TRBD1 (5 bases). The ends were cut back, 1 base at V and 1 base at J, with 15 bases in the middle. The CDR3 runs 17 residues. CDR1 and CDR2 from the germline V gene are SGHVS and FNYEAQ.